These 19 T cell receptor beta chains share one sample of origin, sequenced in a study of cytomegalovirus exposure and HLA in healthy donors. Primers: 60 Vbeta forward and 13 Jbeta reverse. Libraries were prepared by immunoSEQ multiplex PCR; TCRdb keeps only in-frame clonotypes and omits some of them. The table records some 78,000 clones, roughly 72% of them present only once. Sequenced input: PBMCs. The receptors come from a man in his forties in good health and CMV-seropositive.

V is TRBV9 and J is TRBJ2-7; TRBD1 aligns across 10 bases. V lost 3 bases, J lost 7 bases, and 7 bases stayed unmatched. Per the germline V gene, CDR1 is SGDLS and CDR2 is YYNGEE. CDR3 length: 14 residues. CDR3: CASSGGQGLGEQYF. The CDR3 DNA follows: TGTGCCAGCAGCGGGGGACAGGGGTTGGGGGAGCAGTACTTC.

This clone has more than one count but fewer than ten. This CDR3 is CASSFVGLGVSTDTQYF. The DNA of the CDR3 is TGTGCCAGCAGTTTCGTGGGACTAGGGGTTAGCACAGATACGCAGTATTTT. This sequence joins TRBV28 and TRBJ2-3; TRBD2 aligns across 8 bases. Germline CDR1 reads MDHEN; CDR2 reads SYDVKM. This CDR3 contains 17 residues. J lost 0 bases, V lost 3 bases, and 8 bases had no gene match. The full variable domain, in which reference TRBV28 and TRBJ2-3 provide the parts outside the CDR3, is DVKVTQSSRYLVKRTGEKVFLECVQDMDHENMFWYRQDPGLGLRLIYFSYDVKMKEKGDIPEGYSVSREKKERFSLILESASTNQTSMYLCASSFVGLGVSTDTQYFGPGTRLTVL.

V is TRBV28 and J is TRBJ2-2, with a weak D call TRBD1 (5 bases). Trimming removed 7 bases at V and 5 bases at J, with 11 bases between. The CDR3 is 13 amino acids. Germline V gene data show CDR1 as MDHEN and CDR2 as SYDVKM. Here the CDR3 reads CASTATVTGELFF. The CDR3 nucleotides are TGTGCCAGCACCGCGACAGTTACCGGGGAGCTGTTTTTT.

This clone has only one observation. V gene TRBV2 combines with J gene TRBJ1-1; TRBD1 aligns across 10 bases. The CDR3 has 13 residues. V trimming: 6 bases; J trimming: 3 bases; junction bases outside the gene matches: 1. Germline CDR1 SNHLY, CDR2 FYNNEI. CDR3 in amino acids: CASRGQGYTEAFF. CDR3 nucleotide sequence: TGTGCCAGCAGGGGACAGGGGTACACTGAAGCTTTCTTT.

The rearrangement uses TRBV28 and TRBJ1-3, with no clear D. V was clipped by 7 bases and J by 1 base, with 14 bases between them. Germline lookup yields CDR1 MDHEN and CDR2 SYDVKM. The CDR3 has 15 amino acids. The CDR3 loop is CASNFRGLSGNTIYF. For the CDR3, the DNA is TGTGCCAGCAATTTCAGAGGGCTATCTGGAAACACCATATATTTT. Full variable domain (missing parts from reference TRBV28 and TRBJ1-3): DVKVTQSSRYLVKRTGEKVFLECVQDMDHENMFWYRQDPGLGLRLIYFSYDVKMKEKGDIPEGYSVSREKKERFSLILESASTNQTSMYLCASNFRGLSGNTIYFGEGSWLTVV.

CDR3 DNA sequence: TGTGCCAGCAGTTCCGCTTGGGGGGGGAACACTGAAGCTTTCTTT. This codes for CASSSAWGGNTEAFF. The V gene is TRBV28, the J gene TRBJ1-1; D perhaps matches TRBD1 (5 bases). Deletions cut 4 bases from V and 1 base from J, with 13 bases between. This CDR3 comprises 15 residues. Germline CDR1 is MDHEN and CDR2 is SYDVKM.

The chain employs TRBV6-4 and TRBJ1-5; tentative D call: TRBD1 (5 bases). Germline CDR1 and CDR2: MRHNA and SNTAGT. CDR3 length: 14 amino acids. The V and J ends lost 2 bases and 5 bases respectively, with 10 bases between them. The CDR3 sequence: CASSDPVQDQPQHF. CDR3 sequence (DNA): TGTGCCAGCAGTGACCCTGTACAGGATCAGCCCCAGCATTTT.

The chain combines TRBV19 with TRBJ1-6; 8 bases are a match to TRBD1. J gave up 6 bases and V 2 bases, and 0 bases lay outside the gene matches. CDR3 length: 14 residues. Germline V CDR1 and CDR2: LNHDA, SQIVND (reference sequence). CDR3 sequence: CASSITGGNSPLHF. The CDR3 DNA is TGTGCCAGTAGTATAACAGGGGGTAATTCACCCCTCCACTTT.

In regard to this clone: At one end, the junction sequence differs from germline, possibly due to a read error. This chain joins TRBV4-2 and TRBJ2-2; 7 bases are a match to TRBD2. CDR3 length equals 16 residues. The V gene's germline CDR1 is LGHNA and CDR2 YNFKEQ. CDR3 DNA: TGTGCCAGCAGCCAAGGTCTGCGGGGGAACGCCGGGGAGCTGTTTTTT. As protein: CASSQGLRGNAGELFF.

The chain recombines TRBV5-4 with TRBJ2-5; weak D call: TRBD1 (5 bases). V lost 1 base and J lost 2, with 6 bases in between. Germline lookup yields CDR1 SGHNT and CDR2 YYREEE (reference sequence). The length of the CDR3 is 13 residues. As DNA, the CDR3 is TGTGCCAGCAGCTTGCCAGGGCAAGAGACCCAGTACTTC. It specifies CASSLPGQETQYF.

This chain uses TRBV28 with TRBJ1-2; the D gene is possibly TRBD1 (6 bases). V lost 1 base and J 5 bases, leaving 14 bases between the germline ends. The CDR3 is 15 residues long. Germline loops: CDR1 MDHEN, CDR2 SYDVKM. For the CDR3, the DNA is TGTGCCAGCAGTTTATCGACCAGGGGTGGTTATGGCTACACCTTC. It encodes CASSLSTRGGYGYTF.

V is TRBV11-2 and J is TRBJ2-2, with 8 bases lining up with TRBD1. From germline, CDR1 is SGHAT and CDR2 FQNNGV. V lost 4 bases and J lost 8; bases outside the gene matches: 3. The CDR3 contains 13 residues. In nucleotides, the CDR3 is TGTGCCAGCAGCTCGGACAGGGTGGGGGAGCTGTTTTTT. Protein sequence: CASSSDRVGELFF.

The V call is TRBV30, the J call TRBJ2-7, with D perhaps TRBD2 (6 bases). The length of the CDR3 is 13 residues. With 7 bases removed from V and 2 bases from J, the gap between germline ends came to 15 bases. CDR1 GTSNPN and CDR2 SVGIG come from the germline V gene (reference sequence). CDR3 in amino acids: CASQGLRAYEQYF. The CDR3 bases are TGTGCCTCGCAGGGACTTAGAGCCTACGAGCAGTACTTC.

This clone was counted once. V usage is TRBV27 and J usage is TRBJ1-6; 10 bases match TRBD1. The CDR3 covers 16 residues. V was clipped by 5 bases and J by 8 bases; unmatched bases: 9. CDR1 and CDR2 from the germline V gene are MNHEY and SMNVEV (reference sequence). The CDR3 here is CASSPYTGTGDSPLHF. The DNA of the CDR3 is TGTGCCAGCAGTCCGTACACCGGGACAGGGGATTCACCCCTCCACTTT.

V is TRBV4-1 and J is TRBJ2-1; 7 nucleotides match TRBD1. V lost 2 bases, J lost 9 bases, and 7 bases stayed unmatched. Per germline, CDR1 MGHRA and CDR2 YSYEKL. The CDR3 has 14 amino acids. CDR3 loop: CASSQRTGGREQFF. CDR3 DNA: TGCGCCAGCAGCCAAAGGACAGGTGGCCGTGAGCAGTTCTTC.

The chain links TRBV28 to TRBJ1-1, with D perhaps matching TRBD1 (6 bases). This CDR3 is 13 amino acids long. With 10 bases removed from V and 0 bases from J, the gap between germline ends came to 12 bases. The germline V gene encodes CDR1 MDHEN and CDR2 SYDVKM. Here the CDR3 reads CATTTGVNTEAFF. CDR3 bases: TGTGCCACTACGACAGGAGTGAACACTGAAGCTTTCTTT.

V is TRBV30 and J is TRBJ2-2, with a weak D call TRBD2 (6 bases). This CDR3 is built from 14 residues. V lost 3 bases, J lost 2 bases, and 10 bases lay in between. CDR1 and CDR2 (germline): GTSNPN, SVGIG (reference sequence). The DNA for the CDR3 is TGTGCCTGGAGGGACTACAAAAACACCGGGGAGCTGTTTTTT. Translated, it gives CAWRDYKNTGELFF. Complete variable domain (other parts from reference TRBV30 and TRBJ2-2): SQTIHQWPATLVQPVGSPLSLECTVEGTSNPNLYWYRQAAGRGLQLLFYSVGIGQISSEVPQNLSASRPQDRQFILSSKKLLLSDSGFYLCAWRDYKNTGELFFGEGSRLTVL.

This clone has only a few counts. The rearrangement joins TRBV30 to TRBJ1-5, with a possible D match to TRBD1 (5 bases). Germline V gene lookup returns CDR1 GTSNPN and CDR2 SVGIG (reference sequence). The CDR3 covers 15 residues. The V end was cut by 2 bases, the J end by 2 bases, with 13 bases between. The CDR3 here is CAWSTGTGGNQPQHF. CDR3 nucleotide sequence: TGTGCCTGGAGTACCGGGACGGGAGGCAATCAGCCCCAGCATTTT.

The chain links TRBV30 to TRBJ2-7, with D hard to call. The CDR3 loop spans 12 amino acids. The V gene's germline CDR1 is GTSNPN and CDR2 SVGIG (reference sequence). V lost 7 bases and J lost 2, with 12 bases in between. The CDR3, as DNA: TGTGCCTACTCACTCGGAGCCTACGAGCAGTACTTC. Its translation: CAYSLGAYEQYF.